These 24 T cell receptor beta chains came from one sample sequenced in a study of blood T cell repertoires in COVID-19. Generated by immunoSEQ multiplex PCR, the TCRdb table keeps only in-frame clones and is missing some. The sample has about 380,000 clones, more than 75% seen once. The sample was PBMCs or T cells enriched from blood (not recorded which). The receptors here all came from a woman aged 18 to 35 who had recovered from COVID-19.

The CDR3: CASTAGQLNTGELFF. Here the CDR3 DNA reads TGTGCCAGCACTGCGGGACAGCTTAACACCGGGGAGCTGTTTTTT. The chain uses TRBV2 and TRBJ2-2, with D possibly TRBD1 on 7 matching bases. This CDR3 spans 15 amino acids. The V gene's germline CDR1 is SNHLY and CDR2 FYNNEI. Trimming removed 7 bases at V and 2 bases at J, with 14 bases between.

This CDR3 is CAMEETGDGYTF. The CDR3 DNA sequence: TGTGCCATGGAGGAGACAGGGGATGGCTACACCTTC. This chain links TRBV7-2 with TRBJ1-2; 8 nucleotides agree with TRBD1. After removal of 10 bases from V and 6 bases from J, the junction contained 7 bases not matched to a gene. CDR1 is SGHTA, CDR2 FQGNSA, per germline. This CDR3 comprises 12 residues.

This clone was seen more than once but under ten times. The chain has TRBV5-8 and TRBJ1-1; 8 nucleotides match TRBD1. The V gene's germline CDR1 is SGHTS and CDR2 YDEGEE. The length of the CDR3 is 14 residues. V lost 3 bases, J lost 2 bases, and 3 bases stayed unmatched. CDR3 nucleotide sequence: TGTGCCAGCAGCTGGGACAGGATCAACACTGAAGCTTTCTTT. Encoded protein: CASSWDRINTEAFF.

This clone was picked up a small number of times. The V call is TRBV4-3, the J call TRBJ1-1, with 11 bases lining up with TRBD1. Germline CDR1 is LGHNA and CDR2 is YSLEER. The CDR3 is 19 residues long. Trimming removed 0 bases from V and 0 bases from J; junction bases left unmatched: 9. The CDR3 DNA follows: TGCGCCAGCAGCCAAGAGCCGGGACAGGGGGACCCCATGAACACTGAAGCTTTCTTT. It is translated as CASSQEPGQGDPMNTEAFF.

V usage is TRBV5-4 and J usage is TRBJ2-2, with D possibly being TRBD1 (6 bases). CDR1 is SGHNT and CDR2 is YYREEE in the germline V gene (reference sequence). The V and J ends lost 4 bases and 7 bases respectively, with 14 bases between them. CDR3 length: 14 amino acids. This CDR3 reads CASSALTGSGELFF. In DNA, the CDR3 is TGTGCCAGCAGCGCGTTGACAGGAAGCGGGGAGCTGTTTTTT.

The chain combines TRBV7-6 with TRBJ1-1; D is perhaps TRBD1 (5 bases). V was clipped by 5 bases and J by 5 bases, with 21 bases between them. The germline V gene encodes CDR1 SGHVS and CDR2 FNYEAQ. The CDR3 length is 16 residues. The CDR3 coding sequence is TGTGCCAGCAGCCCAGCCCCGTCCGTGGCAGGGACTGAAGCTTTCTTT. This sequence encodes CASSPAPSVAGTEAFF.

The chain couples TRBV7-9 to TRBJ2-7, with a weak D call TRBD1 (5 bases). Per the germline V gene, CDR1 is SEHNR and CDR2 is FQNEAQ (reference sequence). Deletions cut 4 bases from V and 2 bases from J, with 12 bases between. The CDR3 length is 14 residues. CDR3 nucleotides: TGTGCCAGCAGCTCCACGACAGTTCCCTACGAGCAGTACTTC. Translation gives CASSSTTVPYEQYF.

The chain uses TRBV4-1 and TRBJ2-5, with a weak D call TRBD1 (6 bases). Trimming left V 1 base short and J 7 bases short, with 19 bases between. CDR3 length equals 16 residues. The V gene's germline CDR1 is MGHRA and CDR2 YSYEKL. The DNA of the CDR3 is TGCGCCAGCAGCCAAGGATTTTTTGGGGGCTCGGGGACCCAGTACTTC. Its protein product is CASSQGFFGGSGTQYF.

V and J are TRBV4-1 and TRBJ1-6; the D gene is possibly TRBD1 (6 bases). This CDR3 has 15 amino acids. V was trimmed by 0 bases and J by 10 bases, leaving 13 bases between them. Germline lookup yields CDR1 MGHRA and CDR2 YSYEKL. This CDR3 is CASSQERGGRSPLHF. The CDR3 coding sequence is TGCGCCAGCAGCCAAGAGCGAGGGGGAAGATCACCCCTCCACTTT.

This clone was detected only a few times. The V call is TRBV7-9, the J call TRBJ2-7; 7 nucleotides align to TRBD1. The CDR3 runs to 15 residues. J lost 4 bases, V lost 5 bases, and 11 bases had no gene match. CDR1 and CDR2 (germline): SEHNR, FQNEAQ (reference sequence). CDR3: CASSARDSQPYEQYF. The CDR3 region has the DNA TGTGCCAGCAGCGCCCGGGACAGCCAACCTTACGAGCAGTACTTC.

This clone has just a few counts. The V call is TRBV27, the J call TRBJ1-4, with TRBD1 identical over 11 bases. The germline V gene has CDR1 MNHEY and CDR2 SMNVEV (reference sequence). Unmatched junction bases numbered 4, after V lost 3 bases and J lost 10 bases. The CDR3 consists of 14 residues. In DNA form, the CDR3 reads TGTGCCAGCAGTTTTGCGGGACAGGGGGTAAAACTGTTTTTT. Translating gives CASSFAGQGVKLFF.

This chain joins TRBV18 and TRBJ1-2; perhaps TRBD1 as D (5 bases). The V and J ends lost 3 bases and 5 bases respectively, with 10 bases between them. Germline CDR1 and CDR2: KGHSH and LQKENI. The CDR3 totals 13 residues. Here the CDR3 reads CASSPDAGYGYTF. Here the CDR3 DNA reads TGTGCCAGCTCACCTGACGCAGGGTATGGCTACACCTTC.

The chain uses TRBV29-1 and TRBJ2-3; D is possibly TRBD1 (6 bases). V was cut by 2 bases and J by 5 bases, with 8 bases left in between. The CDR3 is 12 amino acids. The germline V gene encodes CDR1 SQVTM and CDR2 ANQGSEA. The CDR3 sequence: CSVEPGEDTQYF. The CDR3 DNA sequence: TGCAGCGTTGAACCAGGGGAAGATACGCAGTATTTT.

This chain uses TRBV4-1 with TRBJ2-3, with unresolved D. Between the trimmed V and J ends, which lost 0 bases and 3 bases, there was a span of 22 bases. CDR1 MGHRA and CDR2 YSYEKL come from the germline V gene. The CDR3 is made up of 19 amino acids. CDR3 sequence (DNA): TGCGCCAGCAGCCAAGAAGAGCTGTTTAAACCGACTCATACAGATACGCAGTATTTT. Its translation is CASSQEELFKPTHTDTQYF.

This clone occurred once. V and J are TRBV6-5 and TRBJ1-2; tentatively, D is TRBD1 (5 bases). CDR1 is MNHEY, CDR2 SVGAGI, per germline. Deletions cut 3 bases from V and 8 bases from J, with 16 bases between. This CDR3 has 14 amino acids. DNA for the CDR3: TGTGCCAGCAGTTATCTCCCGGGGGTTGAAGGCTACACCTTC. Residues: CASSYLPGVEGYTF.

The rearrangement joins TRBV14 to TRBJ2-2; possible D gene TRBD2, 5 bases. CDR1 SGHDN and CDR2 FVKESK come from the germline V gene. The V and J ends lost 3 bases and 0 bases respectively, with 14 bases between them. The CDR3 is 17 residues long. This CDR3 is CASSQFEGLANTGELFF. CDR3 nucleotides: TGTGCCAGCAGCCAGTTTGAGGGATTAGCGAACACCGGGGAGCTGTTTTTT.

This clone has just a few counts. CDR3 residues: CASSLGDRGKAPLHF. The CDR3 bases are TGTGCCAGCAGCTTGGGGGACAGGGGAAAGGCACCCCTCCACTTT. The chain is built from TRBV5-6 and TRBJ1-6, with TRBD1 matching 10 bases. This CDR3 spans 15 amino acids. The junction had 5 bases not matched to a gene; V was cut back by 0 bases and J by 11 bases. Germline V gives CDR1 SGHDT, CDR2 YYEEEE.

The rearrangement uses TRBV6-6 and TRBJ1-6; 7 bases align to TRBD1. The germline V gene has CDR1 MNHNY and CDR2 SVGAGI (reference sequence). This CDR3 spans 14 amino acids. The trim removed 2 bases at V and 10 bases at J, leaving 5 bases unmatched. The CDR3 nucleotides are TGTGCCAGCAGTTACGGCCAGGGGGAATCACCCCTCCACTTT. It translates to CASSYGQGESPLHF.

V and J are TRBV9 and TRBJ1-4, with 8 bases lining up with TRBD1. This CDR3 has 19 amino acids. V trimming: 0 bases; J trimming: 5 bases; junction bases outside the gene matches: 15. Per the germline V gene, CDR1 is SGDLS and CDR2 is YYNGEE. This chain's CDR3 is CASSVGVAGGGTRNEKLFF. The CDR3 DNA reads as TGTGCCAGCAGCGTAGGTGTGGCAGGGGGCGGGACGAGGAATGAAAAACTGTTTTTT.

This rearrangement joins TRBV4-1 to TRBJ2-7, with 11 bases matching TRBD1. Germline lookup yields CDR1 MGHRA and CDR2 YSYEKL. Unmatched junction bases numbered 6, after V lost 0 bases and J lost 5 bases. CDR3 size: 16 residues. Here the CDR3 reads CASSQEGGDRGDEQYF. As DNA, the CDR3 is TGCGCCAGCAGCCAAGAAGGTGGGGACAGGGGGGACGAGCAGTACTTC.

The chain has TRBV4-3 and TRBJ1-6; D perhaps matches TRBD1 (6 bases). Trimming cost V 1 base and J 11 bases, with 21 bases left between them. The CDR3 length is 17 residues. The germline V gene encodes CDR1 LGHNA and CDR2 YSLEER. The CDR3: CASSQAVPIRGYTPLHF. CDR3 DNA: TGCGCCAGCAGCCAAGCAGTACCGATCAGGGGTTATACACCCCTCCACTTT.

The rearrangement links TRBV2 to TRBJ2-2, with 11 nucleotides matching TRBD1. The V gene end was trimmed by 4 bases and the J gene end by 4 bases; junction bases not matched to a gene: 8. Germline CDR1 is SNHLY and CDR2 is FYNNEI. This CDR3 spans 17 amino acids. The CDR3: CASSASRGQGGTGELFF. The CDR3 DNA reads TGTGCCAGCAGTGCTTCGAGGGGACAGGGGGGCACCGGGGAGCTGTTTTTT.

The chain combines TRBV4-1 with TRBJ2-3; 7 nucleotides agree with TRBD2. The germline CDR1 and CDR2 sequences are MGHRA and YSYEKL. Germline trimming cut 0 bases from V and 5 bases from J; bases unmatched to any gene: 8. This CDR3 region has 16 residues. The CDR3 spells CASSQDIAGRLDTQYF. The CDR3 nucleotides are TGCGCCAGCAGCCAAGATATAGCGGGCCGTCTAGATACGCAGTATTTT.

This clone was found once. The CDR3 bases are TGTGCCAGCAGCTTAGGGACAGGGAGCCCCTACGAGCAGTACTTC. It specifies CASSLGTGSPYEQYF. The V and J genes are TRBV7-9 and TRBJ2-7; 8 bases align to TRBD1. V gave up 1 base and J gave up 2 bases; unmatched junction bases: 4. Germline-derived CDR1 and CDR2 are SEHNR and FQNEAQ (reference sequence). The CDR3 loop spans 15 amino acids.